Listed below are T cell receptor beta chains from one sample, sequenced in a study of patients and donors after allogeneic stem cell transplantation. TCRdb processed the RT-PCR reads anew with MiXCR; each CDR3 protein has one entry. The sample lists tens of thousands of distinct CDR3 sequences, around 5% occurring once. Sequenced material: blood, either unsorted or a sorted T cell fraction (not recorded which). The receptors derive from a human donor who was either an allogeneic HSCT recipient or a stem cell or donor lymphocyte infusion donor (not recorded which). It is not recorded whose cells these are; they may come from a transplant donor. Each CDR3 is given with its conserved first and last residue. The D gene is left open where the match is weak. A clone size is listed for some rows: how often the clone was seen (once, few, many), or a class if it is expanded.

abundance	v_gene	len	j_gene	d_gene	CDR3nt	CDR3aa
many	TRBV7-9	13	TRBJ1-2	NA	TGTGCCAGCGACCCGGGACGGGGACGGGGCTACACCTTC	CASDPGRGRGYTF
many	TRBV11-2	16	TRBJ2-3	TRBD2	TGTGCCAGCAGCTTAGTGGGCGGGGGGGCCTCAGATACGCAGTATTTT	CASSLVGGGASDTQYF
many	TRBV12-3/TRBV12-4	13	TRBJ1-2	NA	TGTGCCAGCAGCCCTGGGATATTCTATGGCTACACCTTC	CASSPGIFYGYTF
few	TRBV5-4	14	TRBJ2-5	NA	TGTGCCAGCAGCGACCGGGACGGACAAGAGACCCAGTACTTC	CASSDRDGQETQYF
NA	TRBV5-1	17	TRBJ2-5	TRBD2	TGCGCCAGCAGCTTGACAGCCAGCGGGAGGGCCGGGGAGACCCAGTACTTC	CASSLTASGRAGETQYF
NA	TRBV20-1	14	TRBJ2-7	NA	TGCAGTGCTAGAGATAATCTGGGAGGCCACGAGCAGTACTTC	CSARDNLGGHEQYF
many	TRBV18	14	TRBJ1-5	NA	TGTGCCAGCTCACCCCTAGGAGGGGACCAGCCCCAGCATTTT	CASSPLGGDQPQHF
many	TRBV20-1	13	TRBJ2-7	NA	TGCAGTGGACATACATTAACGGAGTACGAGCAGTACTTC	CSGHTLTEYEQYF
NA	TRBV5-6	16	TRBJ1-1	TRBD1	TGTGCCAGCAGCCCCAGACAGGGGCGGGGGAAGACTGAAGCTTTCTTT	CASSPRQGRGKTEAFF
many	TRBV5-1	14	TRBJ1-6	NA	TGCGCCAGCAGCTTGGGGGAGCAACCTTCACCCCTCCACTTT	CASSLGEQPSPLHF
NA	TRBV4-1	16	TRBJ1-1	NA	TGCGCCAGCAGCCAACCCGGGGACCTCATGAACACTGAAGCTTTCTTT	CASSQPGDLMNTEAFF
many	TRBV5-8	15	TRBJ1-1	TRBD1	TGTGCCAGCAGCTACGACAGGGGGCGCAGGACTGAAGCTTTCTTT	CASSYDRGRRTEAFF
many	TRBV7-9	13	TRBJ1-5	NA	TGTGCCAGCAGCGATACAGGTTACCAGCCCCAGCATTTT	CASSDTGYQPQHF
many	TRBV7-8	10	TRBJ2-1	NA	TGTGCCAGCAGCTTAAGTACACTCGTCTTC	CASSLSTLVF
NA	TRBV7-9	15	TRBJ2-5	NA	TGTGCCAGCAGCCACCACCTCGACTCGGGGGAGACCCAGTACTTC	CASSHHLDSGETQYF
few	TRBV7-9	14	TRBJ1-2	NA	TGTGCCAGCAGCCAGGAGGGAGCGGGGGCCGGCTACACCTTC	CASSQEGAGAGYTF
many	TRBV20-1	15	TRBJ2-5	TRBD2	TGCAGTGCTAGAGACACCGGGACTAGCGGTGAGACCCAGTACTTC	CSARDTGTSGETQYF
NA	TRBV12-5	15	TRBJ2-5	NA	TGTGCTAGTGGTATCCACCAGGGACTCCAAGAGACCCAGTACTTC	CASGIHQGLQETQYF
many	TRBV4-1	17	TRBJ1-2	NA	TGCGCCAGCAGCCAACTCACAAGGGGGGGTCGGGGCTATGGCTACACCTTC	CASSQLTRGGRGYGYTF
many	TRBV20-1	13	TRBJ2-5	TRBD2	TGCAGTGCCGGGATCGGCGGGGGGGAGACCCAGTACTTC	CSAGIGGGETQYF
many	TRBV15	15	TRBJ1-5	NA	TGTGCCACCAGCAGAGATAAGGGGGGAAATCAGCCCCAGCATTTT	CATSRDKGGNQPQHF
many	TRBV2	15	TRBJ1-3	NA	TGTGCCAGCAGTGAAGCCTTGGGCTCTGGAAACACCATATATTTT	CASSEALGSGNTIYF
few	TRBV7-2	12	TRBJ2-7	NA	TGTGCCAGCAGCTTAGACCCATACGAGCAGTACTTC	CASSLDPYEQYF
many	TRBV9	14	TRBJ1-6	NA	TGTGCCAGCAGCGTAGGGAATGATAATTCACCCCTCCACTTT	CASSVGNDNSPLHF
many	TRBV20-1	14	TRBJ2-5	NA	TGCAGTGCTAGAGATTGGGCTCTACAAGAGACCCAGTACTTC	CSARDWALQETQYF
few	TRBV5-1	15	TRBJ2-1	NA	TGCGCCAGCAGCTTGGAAGGACTCCCCTACAATGAGCAGTTCTTC	CASSLEGLPYNEQFF
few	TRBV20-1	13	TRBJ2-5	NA	TGCAGTGCTAGTCTAGGACTGCAAGAGACCCAGTACTTC	CSASLGLQETQYF